This is a list of T cell receptor beta chains from one sample in a study of human T cells and chemical hapten exposure. TCRdb ran MiXCR on the RACE reads and lists one entry per CDR3 protein. The sample records around 99,000 distinct CDR3 sequences, 9.2% being singletons. Sequenced here: whole blood, sampled in connection with sensitization to the hapten diphenylcyclopropenone (DPC). These TCRs come from a woman aged 40 to 50 with alopecia areata. Some clones in this sample may be carry-over from other donors' samples. CDR3s include the opening cysteine and the closing phenylalanine or tryptophan. Fields, in order: clone size, J gene, V gene, D gene, CDR3 DNA, CDR3 protein. The D gene is left open where the match is weak. Some rows mark clone size as missing; the rest say once, few, many or name a class of expanded clone.

-	TRBJ2-1	TRBV5-1	-	TGCGCCAGCAGCTGGAGGGGGGGGCGCAACAATGAGCAGTTCTTC	CASSWRGGRNNEQFF
many	TRBJ1-2	TRBV9	-	TGTGCCAGCAGCCCTCTGTGGGGGGGCGAGGGCTATGGCTACACCTTC	CASSPLWGGEGYGYTF
few	TRBJ1-3	TRBV28	-	TGTGCCAGCAGTTTGGGGAGGGAGCCCTCTGGAAACACCATATATTTT	CASSLGREPSGNTIYF
many	TRBJ2-3	TRBV5-1	TRBD2	TGCGCCAGCAGCCTGGGACTAGCGGCGGCAGATACGCAGTATTTT	CASSLGLAAADTQYF
few	TRBJ2-3	TRBV7-2	-	TGTGCCAGCAGCTTCTACGGGGGTCCCACAGATACGCAGTATTTT	CASSFYGGPTDTQYF
-	TRBJ2-7	TRBV6-5	-	TGTGCCAGCACACCCCCGGGGTCCGGAAGGGAGCAGTACTTC	CASTPPGSGREQYF
few	TRBJ2-3	TRBV5-6	-	TGTGCCAGCAGCTACAGGGTTACGCAGTATTTT	CASSYRVTQYF
-	TRBJ2-1	TRBV6-2/TRBV6-3	TRBD2	TGTGCCAGCAGTTACACGTCCGGGACTAGGCCCAGGAATGAGCAGTTCTTC	CASSYTSGTRPRNEQFF
many	TRBJ1-2	TRBV27	TRBD1	TGTGCCAGCAGCCCCCCTGGACAGGGGGTGTATGGCTACACCTTC	CASSPPGQGVYGYTF
many	TRBJ2-7	TRBV11-2	TRBD1	TGTGCCAGCAGCTCAACGGACAGGGCGCTTTGGGGAAAGTACTTC	CASSSTDRALWGKYF
many	TRBJ2-1	TRBV3-1	TRBD2	TGTGCCAGCAGCCAAGGTTCGGCGGGGGGACCCTACAATGAGCAGTTCTTC	CASSQGSAGGPYNEQFF
many	TRBJ2-7	TRBV6-2/TRBV6-3	-	TGTGCCAGCAGTTACCCCCACGAGCAGTACTTC	CASSYPHEQYF
few	TRBJ2-7	TRBV20-1	-	TGCAGTGCCAAGACTAACGAGCAGTACTTC	CSAKTNEQYF
-	TRBJ1-4	TRBV4-2	-	TGTGCCAGCAGCCGCGATCCTCCAACTAATGAAAAACTGTTTTTT	CASSRDPPTNEKLFF